This TCR beta chain was identified in a study of cytomegalovirus exposure and HLA in healthy donors. General observations from the study: Equally common other TCR beta chains were less clonally expanded than HLA-associated ones, a later analysis found. Researchers counted approximately 160 TCR beta chains as cytomegalovirus-associated. A missense variant in DCLRE1C was later tied to TCR beta V- and J-gene trimming. It was only CMV serostatus that was available as immune exposure information.

Researchers ran the PCR with 60 Vbeta and 13 Jbeta primers. This table comes from immunoSEQ multiplex PCR, and its TCRdb copy is limited to in-frame clones, with some not included. The top ten clones hold more than 0.95% of a sample with approximately 130,000 clones, about 80% of them seen once. Concerning this clone: Its antigen is not known.

In germline, CDR1 is SGHNT, CDR2 YYREEE (reference sequence). The CDR3 length is 16 residues. V lost 4 bases and J lost 4; bases outside the gene matches: 7. Source material: PBMCs. The V gene is TRBV5-4, the J gene TRBJ2-3, with TRBD2 identical over 12 bases. The receptor was isolated from a man in his fifties or sixties in good health and CMV-seronegative. CDR3 sequence: CASSPLAGGLADTQYF. DNA of the CDR3: TGTGCCAGCAGCCCACTAGCGGGAGGTTTAGCAGATACGCAGTATTTT.